Listed below are T cell receptor beta chains from one sample, sequenced in a study of shared clonotypes between healthy human individuals. The table came from immunoSEQ multiplex PCR; TCRdb's copy has only in-frame clones and leaves some out. The sample includes some 1.5 million clones, roughly 96% of them seen just once. Sequencing was performed on naive CD4+ T cells sorted from blood. These TCRs come from a man aged 25-45 years in good health. CDR3s include the opening cysteine and the closing phenylalanine or tryptophan. Fields, in order: V gene, J gene, clone size, CDR3 protein. Clone size appears in some rows only: once, few, many, or a class for an expanded clone.

>TRBV5-1|TRBJ2-5|.
CASSVLASGSWQETQYF
>TRBV5-1|TRBJ2-1|.
CASSEGPGSEYNEQFF
>TRBV6-1|TRBJ2-1|.
CASSEDRNRGDEQFF
>TRBV7-3|TRBJ2-1|.
CASSSIPSGLYNEQFF
>TRBV5-1|TRBJ2-3|.
CASSLGLAGPDTQYF
>TRBV19|TRBJ2-1|.
CASSIVRSSLGYNEQFF
>TRBV2|TRBJ1-4|.
CASSGDRGTSAEKLFF
>TRBV15|TRBJ2-2|.
CATSRDRVAGELFF
>TRBV5-1|TRBJ2-2|.
CASSRTSVGGELFF
>TRBV6-6|TRBJ2-2|.
CASSYSPGGPTGELFF
>TRBV12-2|TRBJ2-5|.
CASRPRTSGKLSFQETQYF
>TRBV2|TRBJ2-1|.
CASSEGLAGVYNEQFF
>TRBV7-9|TRBJ2-1|.
CASSTGTRPYNEQFF
>TRBV5-4|TRBJ2-5|.
CASSLVWYSQETQYF
>TRBV28|TRBJ2-7|.
CASSTGRTFYEQYF
>TRBV28|TRBJ1-1|once
CASSQASGLANTEAFF
>TRBV28|TRBJ2-7|.
CASSPRTGVYEQYF
>TRBV14|TRBJ2-7|.
CASSQERRAILTYEQYF
>TRBV7-3|TRBJ2-1|.
CASSSGLVNEQFF
>TRBV27|TRBJ2-1|.
CASRRQGGVYNEQFF
>TRBV9|TRBJ2-7|.
CASSSTGSSYEQYF
>TRBV19|TRBJ2-1|.
CASSTAGTSAHEQFF
>TRBV5-1|TRBJ2-5|.
CASGAGVEETQYF
>TRBV27|TRBJ2-2|.
CASRMVVTGELFF
>TRBV5-1|TRBJ2-7|.
CASSSTGLYEQYF
>TRBV5-6|TRBJ1-4|.
CASSRHILGNEKLFF
>TRBV9|TRBJ2-2|.
CASSVLAANTGELFF
>TRBV18|TRBJ2-2|few
CASSRRSGSSAGELFF
>TRBV27|TRBJ2-7|.
CASSGMGYEQYF
>TRBV5-4|TRBJ1-5|.
CASSLDGGGNQPQHF
>TRBV4-1|TRBJ2-5|.
CASSQQETQYF
>TRBV12-5|TRBJ2-5|.
CALPGGTQYF
>TRBV5-1|TRBJ2-3|.
CASSLDGGRKADTQYF
>TRBV29-1|TRBJ2-5|once
CSTGQAQETQYF
>TRBV6-1|TRBJ2-7|.
CASSRGLADYEQYF
>TRBV5-1|TRBJ1-2|.
CASSLVGTGADGYTF
>TRBV29-1|TRBJ2-5|.
CSVEARGSGETQYF
>TRBV2|TRBJ2-2|.
CASTVDRVVPGELFF
>TRBV29-1|TRBJ1-1|.
CSVRAANTEAFF